What follows are 19 T cell receptor beta chains derived from one specimen sequenced in a study of graft-versus-host responses after intestinal transplantation. Sequenced by immunoSEQ multiplex PCR; TCRdb stores in-frame clones only, minus some. This repertoire shows roughly 120,000 clones, over 75% found once; its top ten account for around 0.2%. No antigens are known for them. The material was unstimulated CD4+ T cells sorted from spleen or lymph node cells, obtained before intestinal transplant. These receptors all come from a human donor who received an intestinal transplant.

The rearrangement uses TRBV18 and TRBJ1-2; unclear D gene. Trimming pared 3 bases from V and 4 bases from J, leaving 12 bases between. Looked up from germline, CDR1 is KGHSH and CDR2 is LQKENI. The CDR3 extends over 14 amino acids. CDR3 nucleotides: TGTGCCAGCTCACCCGGGAGGGAGAGCTATGGCTACACCTTC. Translation: CASSPGRESYGYTF. Filled out from reference TRBV18 and TRBJ1-2, the complete variable domain reads NAGVMQNPRHLVRRRGQEARLRCSPMKGHSHVYWYRQLPEEGLKFMVYLQKENIIDESGMPKERFSAEFPKEGPSILRIQQVVRGDSAAYFCASSPGRESYGYTFGSGTRLTVV.

This clone was detected once. The chain joins TRBV28 to TRBJ2-2, with TRBD1 identical over 8 bases. The CDR3 is made up of 20 amino acids. With V trimmed by 6 bases and J by 5 bases, 23 bases remained unmatched. Germline V CDR1 and CDR2: MDHEN, SYDVKM. The CDR3 sequence: CASRVDPLTGALARTGELFF. CDR3 DNA: TGTGCCAGCAGGGTCGACCCTTTGACAGGGGCGCTAGCTAGGACCGGGGAGCTGTTTTTT. Combining the CDR3 with reference TRBV28 and TRBJ2-2 gives the whole variable domain DVKVTQSSRYLVKRTGEKVFLECVQDMDHENMFWYRQDPGLGLRLIYFSYDVKMKEKGDIPEGYSVSREKKERFSLILESASTNQTSMYLCASRVDPLTGALARTGELFFGEGSRLTVL.

The CDR3 DNA follows: TGTGCCAGCAGTTTAGAAGGGGGCTTATCCTATGGCTACACCTTC. It specifies CASSLEGGLSYGYTF. This chain connects TRBV6-5 to TRBJ1-2, with 7 bases lining up with TRBD1. Trimming cost V 4 bases and J 4 bases; bases outside gene matches: 9. Germline V gene data show CDR1 as MNHEY and CDR2 as SVGAGI. The CDR3 covers 15 residues.

The chain combines TRBV5-1 with TRBJ2-1, with 14 bases fitting TRBD2. Germline loops: CDR1 SGHRS, CDR2 YFSETQ. With V trimmed by 4 bases and J by 4 bases, 7 bases remained unmatched. The CDR3 loop spans 17 amino acids. The CDR3 loop reads CASSPRTSGGRYNEQFF. The CDR3 DNA is TGCGCCAGCAGCCCCCGGACTAGCGGGGGGAGGTACAATGAGCAGTTCTTC.

The chain links TRBV10-3 to TRBJ2-7, with D possibly being TRBD2 (6 bases). There are 15 residues in the CDR3. V lost 6 bases, J lost 1 base, and 16 bases lay in between. Germline lookup yields CDR1 ENHRY and CDR2 SYGVKD. CDR3 region: CAISAGYSPSYEQYF. In nucleotides, the CDR3 is TGTGCCATCAGCGCGGGGTACTCCCCTTCCTACGAGCAGTACTTC.

The chain links TRBV6-5 to TRBJ1-2; D call uncertain. With 2 bases removed from V and 4 bases from J, the gap between germline ends came to 5 bases. From germline, CDR1 is MNHEY and CDR2 SVGAGI. The CDR3 spans 12 residues. The CDR3 is CASSYAGYGYTF. DNA for the CDR3: TGTGCCAGCAGTTACGCAGGCTATGGCTACACCTTC.

V and J are TRBV12-5 and TRBJ1-2, with 7 bases identical to TRBD1. J lost 7 bases, V lost 4 bases, and 12 bases had no gene match. Germline loops: CDR1 LGHNT, CDR2 FRNRAP. This CDR3 spans 15 amino acids. The CDR3 spells CASGSIKGGAGGYTF. The CDR3, as DNA: TGTGCTAGTGGTTCTATTAAAGGGGGCGCGGGTGGCTACACCTTC.

The genes are TRBV7-9 and TRBJ1-1; tentatively, D is TRBD1 (5 bases). Looked up from germline, CDR1 is SEHNR and CDR2 is FQNEAQ (reference sequence). CDR3 length: 12 residues. The germline V and J ends were trimmed by 7 bases and 6 bases, with 12 bases remaining between them. CDR3 sequence: CASTQKGSEAFF. The CDR3 DNA reads TGTGCCAGCACCCAAAAGGGGTCTGAAGCTTTCTTT.

This chain links TRBV9 with TRBJ2-2; 8 bases are shared with TRBD1. The germline V gene encodes CDR1 SGDLS and CDR2 YYNGEE. Germline trimming cut 4 bases from V and 5 bases from J; bases unmatched to any gene: 10. The CDR3 sequence is 16 residues long. This chain's CDR3 is CASSILTGGRTGELFF. CDR3 sequence (DNA): TGTGCCAGCAGCATCCTAACAGGGGGAAGGACCGGGGAGCTGTTTTTT.

The V and J genes are TRBV10-2 and TRBJ1-1; D is ambiguous. The CDR3 runs to 16 residues. With 3 bases removed from V and 2 bases from J, the gap between germline ends came to 16 bases. Germline lookup yields CDR1 WSHSY and CDR2 SAAADI. The CDR3 spells CASSEAGRWVNTEAFF. The CDR3 DNA follows: TGCGCCAGCAGTGAAGCGGGGAGGTGGGTCAACACTGAAGCTTTCTTT.

This clone was counted a single time. This chain links TRBV10-3 with TRBJ1-3; D is unclear. CDR1 and CDR2 from the germline V gene are ENHRY and SYGVKD. The germline V and J ends were trimmed by 6 bases and 4 bases, with 10 bases remaining between them. The CDR3 has 13 residues. In nucleotides, the CDR3 is TGTGCCATCAGCCCTAAAGTAGGAAACACCATATATTTT. Encoded protein: CAISPKVGNTIYF.

This chain joins TRBV5-4 and TRBJ2-5, with 9 positions matching TRBD2. The CDR3 has 16 amino acids. J gave up 3 bases and V 1 base, and 7 bases lay outside the gene matches. In germline, CDR1 is SGHNT, CDR2 YYREEE (reference sequence). The DNA for the CDR3 is TGTGCCAGCAGCTTGTTCTCGCTAGCGGGGAAAGAGACCCAGTACTTC. This sequence encodes CASSLFSLAGKETQYF.

V gene TRBV5-1 combines with J gene TRBJ2-7; D is ambiguous. Trimming pared 4 bases from V and 3 bases from J, leaving 14 bases between. Germline V gene data show CDR1 as SGHRS and CDR2 as YFSETQ. CDR3 length equals 14 residues. CDR3 amino acids: CASSPGPTNYEQYF. CDR3 bases: TGCGCCAGCAGCCCCGGCCCCACTAACTACGAGCAGTACTTC. Using reference TRBV5-1 and TRBJ2-7 for the parts outside the CDR3, the full variable domain is KAGVTQTPRYLIKTRGQQVTLSCSPISGHRSVSWYQQTPGQGLQFLFEYFSETQRNKGNFPGRFSGRQFSNSRSEMNVSTLELGDSALYLCASSPGPTNYEQYFGPGTRLTVT.

For this clone: Other DNA sequences from this sample encode an identical CDR3 as well. This chain joins TRBV7-6 and TRBJ1-5, with a tentative D call TRBD1 (5 bases). Germline V gene sequence: CDR1 SGHVS, CDR2 FNYEAQ. The CDR3 runs to 13 residues. Trimming took off 3 bases at V and 7 bases at J, with 10 bases between the two ends. DNA of the CDR3: TGTGCCAGCAGCTTGGGGGGTGGCCAGCCCCAGCATTTT. Translated, it gives CASSLGGGQPQHF.

The chain joins TRBV6-1 to TRBJ1-4; perhaps TRBD1 as D (5 bases). The germline V gene has CDR1 MNHNS and CDR2 SASEGT. CDR3 length: 16 amino acids. Trimming pared 2 bases from V and 6 bases from J, leaving 16 bases between. CDR3 in DNA: TGTGCCAGCAGTGAAAGGCGGAGGCGGGACCATGAAAAACTGTTTTTT. Translation gives CASSERRRRDHEKLFF.

The chain recombines TRBV2 with TRBJ2-3; D gene unclear. CDR1 is SNHLY and CDR2 is FYNNEI in the germline V gene. This CDR3 is 13 amino acids long. V lost 6 bases to trimming and J lost 5 bases, with 12 bases between them. CDR3 sequence reads: CASSLVRVDTQYF. The DNA of the CDR3 is TGTGCCAGCAGCTTAGTGAGAGTAGATACGCAGTATTTT. Full variable domain (remainder filled in from reference TRBV2 and TRBJ2-3): EPEVTQTPSHQVTQMGQEVILRCVPISNHLYFYWYRQILGQKVEFLVSFYNNEISEKSEIFDDQFSVERPDGSNFTLKIRSTKLEDSAMYFCASSLVRVDTQYFGPGTRLTVL.

The J gene is TRBJ2-5, the V gene TRBV30, with D tentatively TRBD2 (6 bases). This CDR3 contains 14 residues. Germline V gives CDR1 GTSNPN, CDR2 SVGIG (reference sequence). V was cut by 4 bases and J by 2 bases, with 14 bases left in between. The CDR3 here is CAWNPTSLQETQYF. The DNA of the CDR3 is TGTGCCTGGAACCCGACTAGTCTTCAAGAGACCCAGTACTTC.

J is TRBJ2-7 and V is TRBV7-2; D is possibly TRBD1 (6 bases). The CDR3 has 15 residues. Trimming took off 3 bases at V and 3 bases at J, with 15 bases between the two ends. Germline lookup yields CDR1 SGHTA and CDR2 FQGNSA. The CDR3 here is CASSFGTGQLYEQYF. The CDR3 region has the DNA TGTGCCAGCAGCTTTGGAACCGGACAGCTCTACGAGCAGTACTTC.

The chain recombines TRBV6-1 with TRBJ2-5; D is undetermined. The last part of the DNA fits TRBJ2-7 better; the J call may be wrong. CDR1 and CDR2 from the germline V gene are MNHNS and SASEGT. There are 15 residues in the CDR3. CDR3 residues: CASRPIARFSYEQYF. Here the CDR3 DNA reads TGTGCCAGCAGGCCAATTGCGAGGTTTTCCTACGAGCAGTACTTC.